These 6 T cell receptor beta chains were sequenced from one sample in a study of OX40 agonist ivuxolimab in advanced cancers. Assay used: immunoSEQ multiplex PCR; TCRdb lists only in-frame clones, some missing. The table records roughly 50,000 clones, around 90% of them present only once. The source material was CD4+ or CD8+ T cells sorted from blood, sampled in a trial of the OX40 agonist ivuxolimab. The receptors shown here come from an adult with an advanced solid tumor such as melanoma, head and neck, liver or kidney cancer.

The genes are TRBV5-8 and TRBJ1-4, with a tentative D call TRBD1 (6 bases). The CDR3 runs 16 residues. Between the trimmed V and J ends, which lost 4 bases and 5 bases, there was a span of 18 bases. Germline V gene data show CDR1 as SGHTS and CDR2 as YDEGEE. CDR3 residues: CASSVGVDSLNEKLFF. CDR3 in DNA: TGTGCCAGCAGCGTCGGTGTGGACAGCCTGAATGAAAAACTGTTTTTT.

The DNA for the CDR3 is TGTGCCAGTAGTATTCTTGCATCCGGGACAGGCGTCTACAATGAGCAGTTCTTC. Its protein is CASSILASGTGVYNEQFF. The V call is TRBV19, the J call TRBJ2-1; 8 bases match TRBD1. This CDR3 region has 18 residues. Germline lookup yields CDR1 LNHDA and CDR2 SQIVND (reference sequence). The J segment lost 3 bases and the V segment lost 3 bases, leaving 13 bases of the junction unmatched.

The chain employs TRBV9 and TRBJ1-2; TRBD1 agrees at 7 bases. Trimming removed 4 bases from V and 8 bases from J; junction bases left unmatched: 8. Germline values: CDR1 SGDLS, CDR2 YYNGEE. The CDR3 is 13 residues long. The CDR3 coding sequence is TGTGCCAGCAGCTCGGGACAGAAAATCGGCTACACCTTC. Translation gives CASSSGQKIGYTF.

This chain joins TRBV5-1 and TRBJ2-1; D remains unclear. The CDR3 loop spans 11 amino acids. Germline-derived CDR1 and CDR2 are SGHRS and YFSETQ. The V end lost 0 bases, the J end lost 10 bases, and 5 bases lay between the germline ends. CDR3 nucleotides: TGCGCCAGCAGCTTGGGCCCCGAGCAGTTCTTC. This gives the protein CASSLGPEQFF.

V is TRBV4-1 and J is TRBJ2-7; D might be TRBD1 (6 bases). The CDR3 is made up of 15 amino acids. The V end was cut by 0 bases, the J end by 2 bases, with 11 bases between. From germline, CDR1 is MGHRA and CDR2 YSYEKL. The CDR3 reads CASSQEAGAAYEQYF. The CDR3 nucleotides are TGCGCCAGCAGCCAAGAGGCAGGGGCGGCCTACGAGCAGTACTTC.

The J gene is TRBJ2-7, the V gene TRBV4-2, with D hard to call. The V and J ends lost 0 bases and 3 bases respectively, with 9 bases between them. Per the germline V gene, CDR1 is LGHNA and CDR2 is YNFKEQ. The CDR3 covers 14 residues. CDR3 coding DNA: TGTGCCAGCAGCCAAGATGTCCTTAGCTACGAGCAGTACTTC. Encoded protein: CASSQDVLSYEQYF.